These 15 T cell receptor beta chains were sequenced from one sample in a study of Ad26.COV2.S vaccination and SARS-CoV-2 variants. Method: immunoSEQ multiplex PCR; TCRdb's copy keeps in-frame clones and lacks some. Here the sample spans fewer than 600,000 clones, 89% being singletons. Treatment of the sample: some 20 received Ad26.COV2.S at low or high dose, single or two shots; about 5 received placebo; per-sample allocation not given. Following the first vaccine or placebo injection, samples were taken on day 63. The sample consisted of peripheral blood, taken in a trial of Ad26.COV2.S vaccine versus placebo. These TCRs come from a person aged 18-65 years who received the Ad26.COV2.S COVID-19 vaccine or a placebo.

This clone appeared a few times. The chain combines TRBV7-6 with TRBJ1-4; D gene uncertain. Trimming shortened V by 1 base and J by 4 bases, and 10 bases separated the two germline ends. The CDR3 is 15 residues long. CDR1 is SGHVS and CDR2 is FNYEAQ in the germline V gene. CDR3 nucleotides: TGTGCCAGCAGCTTAGAGCCAGAGAATAATGAAAAACTGTTTTTT. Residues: CASSLEPENNEKLFF.

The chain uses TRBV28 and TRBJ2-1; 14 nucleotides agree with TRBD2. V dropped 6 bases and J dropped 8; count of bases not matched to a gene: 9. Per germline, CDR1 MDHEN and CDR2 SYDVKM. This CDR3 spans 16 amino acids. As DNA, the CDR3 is TGTGCCAGCAGGAGCGGACTAGCGGGAGGAGTCCATGAGCAGTTCTTC. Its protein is CASRSGLAGGVHEQFF.

The CDR3: CASSQMGYEQYF. Written as DNA, the CDR3 is TGTGCCAGTAGTCAGATGGGCTACGAGCAGTACTTC. The rearrangement joins TRBV19 to TRBJ2-7; D unresolved. The CDR3 is 12 residues long. From germline, CDR1 is LNHDA and CDR2 SQIVND (reference sequence). The V end was cut by 5 bases, the J end by 3 bases, with 8 bases between.

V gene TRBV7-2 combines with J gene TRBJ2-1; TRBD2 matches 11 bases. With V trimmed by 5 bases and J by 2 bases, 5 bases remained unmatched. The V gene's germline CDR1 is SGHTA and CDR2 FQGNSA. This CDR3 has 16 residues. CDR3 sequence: CASSILAGVTYNEQFF. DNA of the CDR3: TGTGCCAGCAGCATACTAGCGGGGGTAACCTACAATGAGCAGTTCTTC.

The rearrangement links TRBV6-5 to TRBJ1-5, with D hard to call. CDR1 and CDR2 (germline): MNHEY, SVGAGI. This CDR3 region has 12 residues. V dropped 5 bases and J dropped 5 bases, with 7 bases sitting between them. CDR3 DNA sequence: TGTGCCAGCAGTATATGGTATCAGCCCCAGCATTTT. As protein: CASSIWYQPQHF.

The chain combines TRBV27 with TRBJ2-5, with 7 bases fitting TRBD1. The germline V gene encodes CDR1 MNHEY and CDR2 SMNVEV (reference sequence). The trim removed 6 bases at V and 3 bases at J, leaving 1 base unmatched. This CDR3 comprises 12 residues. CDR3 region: CASRGTEETQYF. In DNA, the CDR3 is TGTGCCAGCAGGGGGACAGAAGAGACCCAGTACTTC.

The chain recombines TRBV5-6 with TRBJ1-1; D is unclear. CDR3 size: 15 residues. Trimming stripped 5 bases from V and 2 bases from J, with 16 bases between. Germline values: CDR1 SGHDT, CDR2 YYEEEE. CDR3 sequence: CASSPLAGANTEAFF. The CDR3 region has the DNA TGTGCCAGCAGTCCCCTGGCGGGAGCCAACACTGAAGCTTTCTTT.

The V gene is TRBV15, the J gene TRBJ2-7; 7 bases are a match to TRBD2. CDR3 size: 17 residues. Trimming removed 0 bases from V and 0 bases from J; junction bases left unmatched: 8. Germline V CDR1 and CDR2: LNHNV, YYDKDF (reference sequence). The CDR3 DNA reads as TGTGCCACCAGCAGAGATCTCCAGCGGGGTAGCTCCTACGAGCAGTACTTC. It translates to CATSRDLQRGSSYEQYF. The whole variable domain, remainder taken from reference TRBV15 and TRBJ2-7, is DAMVIQNPRYQVTQFGKPVTLSCSQTLNHNVMYWYQQKSSQAPKLLFHYYDKDFNNEADTPDNFQSRRPNTSFCFLDIRSPGLGDTAMYLCATSRDLQRGSSYEQYFGPGTRLTVT.

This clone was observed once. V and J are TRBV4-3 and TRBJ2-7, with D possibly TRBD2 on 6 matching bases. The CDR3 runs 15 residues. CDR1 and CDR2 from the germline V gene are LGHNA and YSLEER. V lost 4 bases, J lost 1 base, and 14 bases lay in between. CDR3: CASSRDLDYSYEQYF. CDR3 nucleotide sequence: TGCGCCAGCAGCCGGGACTTGGACTATTCCTACGAGCAGTACTTC.

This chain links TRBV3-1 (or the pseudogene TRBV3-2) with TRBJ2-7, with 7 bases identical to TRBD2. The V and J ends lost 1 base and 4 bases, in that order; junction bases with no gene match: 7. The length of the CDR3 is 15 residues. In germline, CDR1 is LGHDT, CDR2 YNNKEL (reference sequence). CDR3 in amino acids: CASSQAGGSRYEQYF. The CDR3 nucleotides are TGTGCCAGCAGCCAAGCCGGCGGGAGTAGGTACGAGCAGTACTTC.

CDR3 loop: CASSRRRHATNEKLFF. CDR3 nucleotide sequence: TGTGCCAGTAGCAGGAGACGGCACGCAACTAATGAAAAACTGTTTTTT. The chain joins TRBV19 to TRBJ1-4; D is unresolved. The germline gives CDR1 LNHDA, CDR2 SQIVND (reference sequence). The CDR3 is made up of 16 amino acids. Deletions cut 6 bases from V and 0 bases from J, with 14 bases between.

Written as DNA, the CDR3 is TGTGCCACCGACATCGGGCTAGCGGATATTAATGAGCAGTTCTTC. Protein product: CATDIGLADINEQFF. The rearrangement links TRBV24-1 to TRBJ2-1, with 7 bases aligning to TRBD2. The CDR3 consists of 15 residues. From germline, CDR1 is KGHDR and CDR2 SFDVKD. V lost 9 bases to trimming and J lost 7 bases; unmatched junction nucleotides: 14.

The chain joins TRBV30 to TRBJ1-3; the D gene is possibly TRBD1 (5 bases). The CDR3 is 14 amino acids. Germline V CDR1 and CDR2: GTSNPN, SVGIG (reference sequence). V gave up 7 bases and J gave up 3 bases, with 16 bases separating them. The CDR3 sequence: CASGQGSDGNTIYF. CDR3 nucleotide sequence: TGTGCCTCGGGGCAGGGTTCGGATGGAAACACCATATATTTT.

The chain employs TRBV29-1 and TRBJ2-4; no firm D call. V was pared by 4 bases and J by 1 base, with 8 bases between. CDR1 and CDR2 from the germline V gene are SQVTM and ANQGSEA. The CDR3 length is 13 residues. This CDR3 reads CSVVSRAKNIQYF. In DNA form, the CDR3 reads TGCAGCGTTGTTTCTCGGGCCAAAAACATTCAGTACTTC.

The CDR3: CASSSTSGGSYEQYF. The CDR3 DNA is TGTGCCAGCAGTTCGACTAGCGGGGGCTCCTACGAGCAGTACTTC. The chain employs TRBV6-5 and TRBJ2-7; 12 nucleotides match TRBD2. The CDR3 sequence is 15 residues long. V dropped 4 bases and J dropped 0; count of bases not matched to a gene: 1. The germline V gene has CDR1 MNHEY and CDR2 SVGAGI.